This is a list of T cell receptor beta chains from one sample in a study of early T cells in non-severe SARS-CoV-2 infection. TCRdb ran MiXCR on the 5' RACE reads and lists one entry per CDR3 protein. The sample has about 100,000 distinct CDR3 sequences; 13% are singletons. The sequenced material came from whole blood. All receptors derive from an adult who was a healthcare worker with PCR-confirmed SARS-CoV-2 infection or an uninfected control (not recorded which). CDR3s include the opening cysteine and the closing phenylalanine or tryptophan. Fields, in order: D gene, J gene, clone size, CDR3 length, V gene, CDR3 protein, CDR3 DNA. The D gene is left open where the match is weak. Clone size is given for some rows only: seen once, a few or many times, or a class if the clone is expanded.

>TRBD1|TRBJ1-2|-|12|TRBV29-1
CSARDRDYGYTF
TGCAGCGCCCGGGACAGGGACTATGGCTACACCTTC
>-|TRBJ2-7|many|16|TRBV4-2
CASSQEGKGSQYEQYF
TGTGCCAGCAGCCAAGAAGGGAAAGGATCTCAGTACGAGCAGTACTTC
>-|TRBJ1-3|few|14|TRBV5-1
CASSGEGPGNTIYF
TGCGCCAGCAGCGGTGAGGGTCCTGGAAACACCATATATTTT
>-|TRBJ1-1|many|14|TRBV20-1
CSARAWVANTEAFF
TGCAGTGCTAGAGCTTGGGTGGCGAACACTGAAGCTTTCTTT
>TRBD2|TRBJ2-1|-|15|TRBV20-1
CSARPGLAAYNEQFF
TGCAGTGCTAGGCCGGGACTAGCGGCCTACAATGAGCAGTTCTTC
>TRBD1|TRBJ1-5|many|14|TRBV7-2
CASTLDRAHQPQHF
TGTGCCAGCACTCTCGACAGGGCCCATCAGCCCCAGCATTTT
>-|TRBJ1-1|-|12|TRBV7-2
CASSNGQPEAFF
TGTGCCAGCAGCAATGGACAGCCAGAAGCTTTCTTT
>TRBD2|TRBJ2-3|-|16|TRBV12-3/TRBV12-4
CASSRTSGSSGDTQYF
TGTGCCAGCAGTAGGACTAGCGGGAGTAGCGGAGATACGCAGTATTTT
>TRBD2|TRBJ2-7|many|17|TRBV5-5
CASSHQELAGETYEQYF
TGTGCCAGCAGCCACCAGGAACTAGCGGGAGAGACCTACGAGCAGTACTTC
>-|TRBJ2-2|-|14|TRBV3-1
CASSLTANTGELFF
TGTGCCAGCAGCCTAACGGCGAACACCGGGGAGCTGTTTTTT
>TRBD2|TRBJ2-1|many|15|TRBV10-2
CASRRGDLSYNEQFF
TGCGCCAGCAGGCGGGGGGACCTCTCCTACAATGAGCAGTTCTTC
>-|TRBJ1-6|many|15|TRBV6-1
CASSAPGTNNSPLHF
TGTGCCAGCAGTGCCCCCGGGACAAATAATTCACCCCTCCACTTT
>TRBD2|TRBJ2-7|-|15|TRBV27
CASSAVSGSPIEQYF
TGTGCCAGCAGTGCCGTGAGCGGGAGCCCCATCGAGCAGTACTTC
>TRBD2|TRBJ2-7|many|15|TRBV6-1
CASIPGLAGVYEQYF
TGTGCCAGCATCCCGGGACTAGCGGGAGTCTACGAGCAGTACTTC